The 17 T cell receptor beta chains below all came from one sample that was sequenced in a study of T-cell memory formation after mild COVID-19. TCRdb recomputed calls from the 5' RACE reads with MiXCR, one row per CDR3 protein. The sample has over 350,000 distinct CDR3 sequences; around 24% are singletons. Sequencing was done on a sample of PBMCs or a T cell subset sorted from them (not recorded which). The receptor set was obtained from an adult woman who had mild COVID-19 (a few samples of this study predate the infection). Cell type and time point are not known.

This clonotype was counted between two and nine times. The J gene is TRBJ2-1, the V gene TRBV20-1; 8 nucleotides match TRBD2. V shed 0 bases, J shed 0 bases, and the junction held 7 bases outside the gene matches. The length of the CDR3 is 17 residues. Germline V CDR1 and CDR2: DFQATT, SNEGSKA (reference sequence). The CDR3 is CSARDLTSASSYNEQFF. Here the CDR3 DNA reads TGCAGTGCTAGAGATCTGACTAGCGCTAGCTCCTACAATGAGCAGTTCTTC.

This clonotype was seen more than once but under ten times. V and J are TRBV29-1 and TRBJ2-1; D gene unclear. From germline, CDR1 is SQVTM and CDR2 ANQGSEA. The ends were cut back, 7 bases at V and 5 bases at J, with 9 bases in the middle. The CDR3 contains 11 residues. Here the CDR3 reads CSAYANNEQFF. CDR3 in DNA: TGCAGCGCTTATGCAAACAATGAGCAGTTCTTC.

This clonotype was detected only a few times. This chain uses TRBV5-5 with TRBJ2-7, with D perhaps TRBD1 (6 bases). Germline V gene sequence: CDR1 SGHKS, CDR2 YYEKEE (reference sequence). V was cut by 2 bases and J by 2 bases, with 17 bases left in between. The CDR3 consists of 16 residues. CDR3 nucleotide sequence: TGTGCCAGCAGCTTAACGGACAGTGGACTTGCCTACGAGCAGTACTTC. It specifies CASSLTDSGLAYEQYF. Complete variable domain (other parts from reference TRBV5-5 and TRBJ2-7): DAGVTQSPTHLIKTRGQQVTLRCSPISGHKSVSWYQQVLGQGPQFIFQYYEKEERGRGNFPDRFSARQFPNYSSELNVNALLLGDSALYLCASSLTDSGLAYEQYFGPGTRLTVT.

V gene TRBV27 combines with J gene TRBJ2-7; D unresolved. Germline loops: CDR1 MNHEY, CDR2 SMNVEV (reference sequence). Trimming removed 6 bases from V and 1 base from J, with 10 bases in between. The CDR3 extends over 13 amino acids. The CDR3: CASRPVGSYEQYF. The CDR3 region has the DNA TGTGCCAGCAGGCCAGTGGGATCCTACGAGCAGTACTTC.

This clonotype was found a few times. The rearrangement uses TRBV5-5 and TRBJ2-7; D might be TRBD1 (6 bases). The CDR3 is 14 residues long. Trimming took off 9 bases at V and 2 bases at J, with 18 bases between the two ends. The germline gives CDR1 SGHKS, CDR2 YYEKEE (reference sequence). The CDR3 DNA follows: TGTGCCACTTCTGAGGGGGATATCACCTACGAGCAGTACTTC. As protein: CATSEGDITYEQYF.

The chain combines TRBV7-2 with TRBJ2-1; TRBD1 agrees at 7 bases. This CDR3 has 13 amino acids. CDR1 is SGHTA and CDR2 is FQGNSA in the germline V gene. V dropped 1 base and J dropped 12; count of bases not matched to a gene: 6. CDR3 coding DNA: TGTGCCAGCAGCTTAGGCGGGTACAGGGGGCAGTTCTTC. This codes for CASSLGGYRGQFF. Based on the CDR3 plus reference TRBV7-2 and TRBJ2-1, the full variable domain is GAGVSQSPSNKVTEKGKDVELRCDPISGHTALYWYRQSLGQGLEFLIYFQGNSAPDKSGLPSDRFSAERTGGSVSTLTIQRTQQEDSAVYLCASSLGGYRGQFFGPGTRLTVL.

This clonotype was found a few times. The rearrangement joins TRBV7-9 to TRBJ1-1; D not certain. Trimming pared 1 base from V and 5 bases from J, leaving 8 bases between. CDR3 length equals 13 residues. The V gene's germline CDR1 is SEHNR and CDR2 FQNEAQ (reference sequence). As DNA, the CDR3 is TGTGCCAGCAGCTTAGGGATTCAAACTGAAGCTTTCTTT. Amino acid sequence: CASSLGIQTEAFF.

This clonotype was detected many times. The CDR3 is CATSRAGGTGETQYF. The CDR3, as DNA: TGTGCCACCAGCAGAGCGGGAGGGACCGGAGAGACCCAGTACTTC. The chain joins TRBV15 to TRBJ2-5; TRBD2 aligns across 8 bases. This CDR3 has 15 residues. The germline CDR1 and CDR2 sequences are LNHNV and YYDKDF (reference sequence). The V and J ends lost 1 base and 4 bases, in that order; junction bases with no gene match: 5.

This clonotype occurred a few times. The J gene is TRBJ2-5, the V gene TRBV5-1, with D possibly being TRBD2 (6 bases). V was shortened by 0 bases and J by 4 bases, with 19 bases between the two germline ends. Germline V gives CDR1 SGHRS, CDR2 YFSETQ. The CDR3 covers 17 residues. Here the CDR3 DNA reads TGCGCCAGCAGCTTGGGTTCCCACCTACGGGGGATAGAGACCCAGTACTTC. It yields the protein CASSLGSHLRGIETQYF.

This clonotype occurred a few times. The chain employs TRBV12-3 or TRBV12-4 and TRBJ1-5, with D tentatively TRBD1 (5 bases). The CDR3 runs 14 residues. V was clipped by 5 bases and J by 4 bases, with 12 bases between them. The CDR3 nucleotides read TGTGCCAGCAGTGTTGACAGAGTAAATCAGCCCCAGCATTTT. As protein: CASSVDRVNQPQHF.

This rearrangement joins TRBV18 to TRBJ1-1, with D uncertain. The V end lost 3 bases, the J end lost 8 bases, and 10 bases lay between the germline ends. This CDR3 is built from 12 residues. Germline V gives CDR1 KGHSH, CDR2 LQKENI. CDR3 sequence: CASSPRPGEAFF. DNA for the CDR3: TGTGCCAGCTCACCTCGTCCCGGGGAAGCTTTCTTT.

This clonotype was seen only a few times. The V call is TRBV5-1, the J call TRBJ2-3; 11 bases map to TRBD2. The ends lost 4 bases at V and 4 bases at J; junction bases unmatched: 8. Germline-derived CDR1 and CDR2 are SGHRS and YFSETQ. CDR3 length: 16 residues. CDR3 nucleotide sequence: TGCGCCAGCAGCATTGGGACTAGCGGTCTCGCAGATACGCAGTATTTT. Protein: CASSIGTSGLADTQYF.

This rearrangement joins TRBV12-3 or TRBV12-4 to TRBJ1-5; D not resolved. The CDR3 consists of 16 residues. Trimming pared 1 base from V and 1 base from J, leaving 11 bases between. CDR3 sequence (DNA): TGTGCCAGCAGTTTAGGGTCTAGAGGGAGCAATCAGCCCCAGCATTTT. Its translation is CASSLGSRGSNQPQHF.

V usage is TRBV6-2 or TRBV6-3 and J usage is TRBJ2-2, with TRBD1 matching over 7 bases. V was clipped by 6 bases and J by 2 bases; unmatched bases: 9. This CDR3 has 16 amino acids. The germline gives CDR1 MNHEY, CDR2 SVGEGT. CDR3 DNA: TGTGCCAGCAGGAAGACCCGGGACAGCAACACCGGGGAGCTGTTTTTT. It encodes CASRKTRDSNTGELFF.

This clonotype was seen only a few times. Here the CDR3 reads CASSVARDSLTQYF. The CDR3 DNA reads as TGTGCCAGCAGCGTAGCCCGGGACTCCCTAACGCAGTATTTT. V usage is TRBV9 and J usage is TRBJ2-3; perhaps TRBD2 as D (6 bases). Germline V CDR1 and CDR2: SGDLS, YYNGEE. The CDR3 runs 14 residues. V was cut by 0 bases and J by 9 bases, with 14 bases left in between. The full variable domain, in which reference TRBV9 and TRBJ2-3 provide the parts outside the CDR3, is DSGVTQTPKHLITATGQRVTLRCSPRSGDLSVYWYQQSLDQGLQFLIQYYNGEERAKGNILERFSAQQFPDLHSELNLSSLELGDSALYFCASSVARDSLTQYFGPGTRLTVL.

The rearrangement uses TRBV6-4 and TRBJ2-3; 14 positions match TRBD2. This CDR3 has 23 amino acids. V shed 0 bases, J shed 0 bases, and the junction held 17 bases outside the gene matches. Germline values: CDR1 MRHNA, CDR2 SNTAGT. The DNA of the CDR3 is TGTGCCAGCAGTGACTCGGCAGCCGGGACTAGCGGGAGTCTCCCCCCCAGCACAGATACGCAGTATTTT. It translates to CASSDSAAGTSGSLPPSTDTQYF.

The gene calls are TRBV19 and TRBJ1-4; 7 bases are shared with TRBD1. Looked up from germline, CDR1 is LNHDA and CDR2 is SQIVND (reference sequence). The V gene end was trimmed by 5 bases and the J gene end by 8 bases; junction bases not matched to a gene: 2. The length of the CDR3 is 12 residues. CDR3 sequence: CASSYRGEKLFF. The DNA of the CDR3 is TGTGCCAGTAGTTACAGGGGAGAAAAACTGTTTTTT.